This TCR beta chain derives from a study of CD8 T cells in ankylosing spondylitis. Findings and caveats of the study: Reportedly, significant enrichment of disease-linked clones occurred in matched ankylosing spondylitis synovial fluid. CD8+ by phenotype, disease-linked clones were relatively rare in peripheral blood.

TCRdb used MiXCR to reprocess the 5' RACE reads, holding one entry per CDR3 protein. The table lists 250,000 or so distinct CDR3 sequences, about 10% of them singletons. As regards this clonotype: What it binds is unknown.

Germline CDR1 is MDHEN and CDR2 is SYDVKM. CDR3 length: 15 amino acids. Trimming took 5 bases from V and 2 from J; bases not matched to a gene: 9. The source of this sequence is a male donor with ankylosing spondylitis or in good health (not recorded which). Material for sequencing was blood, either unsorted or a sorted T cell fraction (not recorded which). The rearrangement uses TRBV28 and TRBJ2-7; 7 bases match TRBD1. The CDR3 here is CASSAGQETAYEQYF. The CDR3, as DNA: TGTGCCAGCAGTGCCGGACAGGAGACAGCCTACGAGCAGTACTTC.